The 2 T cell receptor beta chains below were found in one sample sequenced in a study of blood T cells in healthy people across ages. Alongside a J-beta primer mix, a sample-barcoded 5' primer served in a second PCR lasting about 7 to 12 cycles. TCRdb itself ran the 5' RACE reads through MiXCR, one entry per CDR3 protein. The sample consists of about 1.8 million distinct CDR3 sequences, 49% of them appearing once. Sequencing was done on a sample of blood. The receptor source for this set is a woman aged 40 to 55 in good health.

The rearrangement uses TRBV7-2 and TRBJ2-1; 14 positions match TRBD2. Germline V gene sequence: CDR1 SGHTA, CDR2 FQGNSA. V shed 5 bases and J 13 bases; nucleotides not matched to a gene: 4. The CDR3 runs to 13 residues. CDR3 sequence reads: CASSRLAGGDQFF. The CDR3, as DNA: TGTGCCAGCAGCCGACTAGCGGGGGGGGATCAGTTCTTC.

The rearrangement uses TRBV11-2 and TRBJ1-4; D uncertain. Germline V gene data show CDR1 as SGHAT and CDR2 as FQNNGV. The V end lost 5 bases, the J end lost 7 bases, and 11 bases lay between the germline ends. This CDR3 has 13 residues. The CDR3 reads CASSPHYTEKLFF. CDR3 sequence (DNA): TGTGCCAGCAGCCCACACTACACTGAAAAACTGTTTTTT.